This TCR beta chain is from a study of blood T cell repertoires in COVID-19. Study context: Samples of COVID-19 (acute and convalescent) were obtained from the United States, Italy and Spain. Sample material is recorded as cDNA or gDNA derived from T cells, B-cell-depleted T cells, or PBMCs.

The Seattle patients joined while their infection was active and were tracked longitudinally afterward. CDR1 SGDLS and CDR2 YYNGEE come from the germline V gene. V was clipped by 4 bases and J by 2 bases; unmatched bases: 8. The CDR3 is 16 residues long. In the original processing: Quantification of nucleated cells was approximated via reference gene primer amplification. Assay: immunoSEQ multiplex PCR; the TCRdb copy retains only in-frame clones and omits some. D and trimming come from the DNA, and the V and J calls and clone size come from that table. The table includes 250,000 to 350,000 clones, about four fifths detected once.

Sequencing was carried out using peripheral blood. The chain links TRBV9 to TRBJ2-3, with 9 bases fitting TRBD2. This receptor was identified in a human donor with COVID-19, enrolled during active disease. The donor label of this sample is uncertain. The CDR3 region has the DNA TGTGCCAGCAGCCCTACCGTAGCGGGAGACACAGATACGCAGTATTTT. It is translated as CASSPTVAGDTDTQYF. The full variable domain, its missing parts supplied by reference TRBV9 and TRBJ2-3, is DSGVTQTPKHLITATGQRVTLRCSPRSGDLSVYWYQQSLDQGLQFLIQYYNGEERAKGNILERFSAQQFPDLHSELNLSSLELGDSALYFCASSPTVAGDTDTQYFGPGTRLTVL.